This TCR beta chain appears in the sequencing data of a study of cytomegalovirus exposure and HLA in healthy donors. Sequencing used immunoSEQ multiplex PCR; TCRdb keeps in-frame clones, though not all of them. This sample has about 82,000 clones, with roughly 93% found just once. Regarding the study as a whole: CMV antigen specificity was confirmed in vitro for a few CMV-associated chains. Cytomegalovirus-associated TCR beta chains were listed, numbering 164.

Donors came from a validation cohort of over a hundred subjects, distinct from the first 666-subject cohort. The CDR3 is 14 amino acids. Between the trimmed V and J ends, which lost 0 bases and 3 bases, there was a span of 8 bases. From germline, CDR1 is MNHEY and CDR2 SMNVEV (reference sequence). To note about this clone: Its antigen remains unknown.

The sequencing sample was made of PBMCs. V and J are TRBV27 and TRBJ1-1; no clear D. The clonotype was recovered from a man aged 18 to 29 in good health and CMV-seronegative. Written as DNA, the CDR3 is TGTGCCAGCAGTTTATCCGGAGGCCACACTGAAGCTTTCTTT. Its protein is CASSLSGGHTEAFF.